The rows below give T cell receptor beta chains drawn from one sample of a study of siplizumab effects on memory and regulatory T cells. The table came from immunoSEQ multiplex PCR; TCRdb's copy has only in-frame clones and leaves some out. The table has about 15,000 clones, more than 40% seen once. The antigens of these receptors remain unknown. The specimen was CFSE-low (dividing) CD4+ T cells sorted from an allogeneic mixed lymphocyte reaction. Every receptor here comes from a human donor in good health; the cells came from an allogeneic mixed lymphocyte reaction. Both conserved end residues are part of each CDR3. D genes are given only for firm matches. Some rows have no size entry. The others give once, few or many, or a class for an expanded clone.

j_call v_call d_call clone_size cdr3_aa cdr3_nt
TRBJ2-1 TRBV5-1 NA once CASSLPSNATGESYNEQFF TGCGCCAGCAGCTTACCCTCGAACGCCACCGGGGAATCATACAATGAGCAGTTCTTC
TRBJ1-3 TRBV5-6 NA NA CASSLRTGRSGNTIYF TGTGCCAGCAGCTTGAGGACGGGACGCTCTGGAAACACCATATATTTT
TRBJ1-2 TRBV6-5 NA NA CASSPGSNYGYTF TGTGCCAGCAGTCCGGGTAGTAACTATGGCTACACCTTC
TRBJ1-1 TRBV6-1 NA NA CASKNFLNTEAFF TGTGCCAGTAAAAATTTCCTGAACACTGAAGCTTTCTTT
TRBJ2-3 TRBV19 NA NA CASSSVLGKGTDTQYF TGTGCCAGTAGTTCTGTCCTAGGGAAAGGGACAGATACGCAGTATTTT
TRBJ1-2 TRBV19 NA NA CASSIPGTNYGYTF TGTGCCAGTAGTATCCCCGGGACCAACTATGGCTACACCTTC
TRBJ1-1 TRBV29-1 TRBD1 NA CSTGQGAYTEAFF TGCAGCACTGGACAGGGGGCGTACACTGAAGCTTTCTTT
TRBJ2-5 TRBV11-3 NA NA CASSWQATEETQYF TGTGCCAGCTCTTGGCAGGCCACCGAAGAGACCCAGTACTTC
TRBJ2-5 TRBV30 NA few CAWSVGGSETQYF TGTGCCTGGAGTGTTGGGGGTTCCGAGACCCAGTACTTC
TRBJ1-2 TRBV11-3 TRBD1 NA CASSPGQFYGYTF TGTGCCAGCAGCCCGGGACAGTTCTATGGCTACACCTTC
TRBJ1-1 TRBV13 NA NA CASSLGQMNTEAFF TGTGCCAGCAGCTTAGGTCAGATGAACACTGAAGCTTTCTTT
TRBJ2-2 TRBV6-1 NA once CASKGLGHNTGELFF TGTGCCAGCAAGGGATTGGGCCACAACACCGGGGAGCTGTTTTTT
TRBJ2-3 TRBV2 TRBD1 NA CASSMDRAADTQYF TGTGCCAGCAGTATGGACAGGGCGGCAGATACGCAGTATTTT
TRBJ1-5 TRBV30 NA medium-sized CAWNLDGNQPQHF TGTGCCTGGAACTTGGACGGCAATCAGCCCCAGCATTTT
TRBJ2-1 TRBV2 NA once CASRTAAGEQFF TGTGCCAGCAGGACTGCTGCAGGGGAGCAGTTCTTC
TRBJ2-2 TRBV7-9 NA NA CASSLAQTNTGELFF TGTGCCAGCAGCTTAGCACAAACGAACACCGGGGAGCTGTTTTTT
TRBJ1-3 TRBV6-6 NA NA CASSDRDSGNTIYF TGTGCCAGCAGTGACAGAGACTCTGGAAACACCATATATTTT
TRBJ2-3 TRBV10-2 NA NA CASREQGGSTDTQYF TGCGCCAGCAGAGAACAGGGGGGGAGCACAGATACGCAGTATTTT
TRBJ2-2 TRBV11-3 NA few CASSLRRDAGELFF TGTGCCAGCAGCCTAAGGAGGGACGCCGGGGAGCTGTTTTTT
TRBJ2-5 TRBV6-6 NA NA CASSYGQGGRETQYF TGTGCCAGCAGTTACGGGCAGGGTGGAAGAGAGACCCAGTACTTC
TRBJ1-5 TRBV18 NA medium-sized CASSPTRDQPQHF TGTGCCAGCTCACCTACTAGGGATCAGCCCCAGCATTTT
TRBJ1-1 TRBV6-1 TRBD1 few CASSATDRGTTEAFF TGTGCCAGCAGTGCTACTGACAGGGGGACCACTGAAGCTTTCTTT
TRBJ2-7 TRBV10-3 NA NA CAISNHRDLSYEQYF TGTGCCATCAGCAACCACCGGGATCTCTCCTACGAGCAGTACTTC
TRBJ1-1 TRBV7-2 TRBD1 NA CASSYHQGAGTEAFF TGTGCCAGCAGCTATCACCAGGGGGCCGGCACTGAAGCTTTCTTT
TRBJ1-4 TRBV7-9 NA NA CASSRYGLNEKLFF TGTGCCAGCAGCCGATACGGGCTAAATGAAAAACTGTTTTTT
TRBJ2-2 TRBV9 NA NA CASSVTLFDRNTGELFF TGTGCCAGCAGCGTTACTTTGTTCGACAGGAACACCGGGGAGCTGTTTTTT
TRBJ1-3 TRBV5-5 NA NA CASSQGPLTGNTIYF TGTGCCAGCAGCCAAGGACCGCTGACTGGAAACACCATATATTTT
TRBJ1-6 TRBV2 TRBD1 NA CASSRDRNSPLHF TGTGCCAGCAGCCGGGACAGAAATTCACCCCTCCACTTT
TRBJ1-1 TRBV7-9 NA NA CASSLDSGKAFF TGTGCCAGCAGCTTAGATTCGGGGAAGGCTTTCTTT
TRBJ1-5 TRBV6-6 NA NA CASGRVGQPQHF TGTGCCAGCGGGCGGGTAGGGCAGCCCCAGCATTTT
TRBJ1-5 TRBV11-2 NA NA CASSLQGSQPQHF TGTGCCAGCAGCTTACAGGGTTCCCAGCCCCAGCATTTT
TRBJ2-3 TRBV4-1 TRBD2 NA CASSGSRPGAGGRTDTQYF TGCGCCAGCAGCGGATCCCGCCCCGGGGCGGGAGGGCGCACAGATACGCAGTATTTT
TRBJ2-5 TRBV7-2 NA NA CASSVPRVRETQYF TGTGCCAGCAGCGTACCCAGGGTTAGGGAGACCCAGTACTTC
TRBJ1-2 TRBV5-1 TRBD1 few CASSAGQGPYGYTF TGCGCCAGCAGCGCAGGACAGGGTCCATATGGCTACACCTTC
TRBJ2-6 TRBV11-3 TRBD1 NA CASSSGGSGANVLTF TGTGCCAGCAGCTCAGGGGGCTCTGGGGCCAACGTCCTGACTTTC
TRBJ2-1 TRBV6-5 NA NA CASRGYQSYNEQFF TGTGCCAGCAGGGGGTACCAGTCCTACAATGAGCAGTTCTTC
TRBJ2-1 TRBV13 TRBD2 NA CASSLAGGTYNEQFF TGTGCCAGCAGCTTAGCGGGAGGGACCTACAATGAGCAGTTCTTC
TRBJ2-7 TRBV10-3 NA NA CAIKDSSYEQYF TGTGCCATCAAGGACAGTTCCTACGAGCAGTACTTC
TRBJ2-7 TRBV5-1 NA few CASSFQGGYEQYF TGCGCCAGCAGCTTCCAGGGGGGCTACGAGCAGTACTTC
TRBJ1-1 TRBV5-4 NA NA CASSLPRQANTEAFF TGTGCCAGCAGCTTGCCGCGACAGGCGAACACTGAAGCTTTCTTT
TRBJ2-7 TRBV7-8 NA NA CASTPGHPSSYEQYF TGTGCCAGCACCCCGGGACACCCGAGCTCCTACGAGCAGTACTTC
TRBJ2-7 TRBV6-5 TRBD1 NA CASRYRDRGPYEQYF TGTGCCAGCAGATACCGGGACAGGGGGCCCTACGAGCAGTACTTC
TRBJ2-5 TRBV11-2 NA NA CASSPDAFQETQYF TGTGCCAGCAGCCCCGACGCCTTCCAAGAGACCCAGTACTTC
TRBJ2-7 TRBV7-6 NA once CASSLVGAGSSYEQYF TGTGCCAGCAGCTTAGTGGGCGCAGGGTCCTCCTACGAGCAGTACTTC
TRBJ1-2 TRBV6-5 TRBD1 NA CASSHDRVAYGYTF TGTGCCAGCAGTCACGACAGGGTGGCCTATGGCTACACCTTC
TRBJ2-3 TRBV29-1 TRBD2 few CSVEVASGVPDTQYF TGCAGCGTTGAAGTTGCTAGCGGCGTTCCAGATACGCAGTATTTT
TRBJ1-1 TRBV6-1 NA once CASRQGYMNTEAFF TGTGCCAGCAGGCAGGGGTATATGAACACTGAAGCTTTCTTT
TRBJ1-2 TRBV25-1 TRBD1 few CASSAIGTGGFGYTF TGTGCCAGCAGTGCTATCGGGACAGGGGGCTTTGGCTACACCTTC
TRBJ2-7 TRBV6-5 NA NA CASKTSRKNYEQYF TGTGCCAGTAAAACTTCCCGAAAAAACTACGAGCAGTACTTC
TRBJ1-6 TRBV19 TRBD1 NA CASSIGTGENSPLHF TGTGCCAGTAGTATAGGGACAGGGGAAAATTCACCCCTCCACTTT
TRBJ1-6 TRBV4-3 TRBD1 NA CASSQDSRTGGYSPLHF TGCGCCAGCAGCCAAGATAGTCGGACAGGGGGTTATTCACCCCTCCACTTT
TRBJ1-1 TRBV18 NA NA CASSQQGMNTEAFF TGTGCCAGCTCACAACAGGGCATGAACACTGAAGCTTTCTTT
TRBJ1-1 TRBV5-1 TRBD1 NA CASRNSGQFTEAFF TGCGCCAGCAGAAACTCGGGACAGTTCACTGAAGCTTTCTTT
TRBJ1-1 TRBV6-5 NA NA CASRDEGRSAEAFF TGTGCCAGCAGGGACGAGGGGCGCTCCGCTGAAGCTTTCTTT
TRBJ1-2 TRBV6-6 NA NA CASSEASLYGYTF TGTGCCAGCAGCGAGGCCAGTCTCTATGGCTACACCTTC
TRBJ1-3 TRBV18 NA NA CASSPLSLVPPGNTIYF TGTGCCAGCTCACCACTCTCCTTGGTTCCACCCGGAAACACCATATATTTT
TRBJ2-7 TRBV6-6 NA NA CASGEQNSYEQYF TGTGCCAGCGGGGAACAGAACTCCTACGAGCAGTACTTC
TRBJ2-7 TRBV21-1 NA NA CASSKFLESSYEQYF TGTGCCAGCAGCAAGTTCCTAGAAAGCTCCTACGAGCAGTACTTC
TRBJ2-1 TRBV6-4 TRBD1 few CASSTTGTNNEQFF TGTGCCAGCAGTACGACAGGGACGAACAATGAGCAGTTCTTC